The rows below give T cell receptor beta chains drawn from one sample of a study of identical twins. MiXCR, applied by TCRdb to the 5' RACE reads, yields one record per CDR3 protein. The data contain some 1,700,000 distinct CDR3 sequences, less than 40% of them seen just once; the ten biggest clones take up 0.25% to 0.3%. Sequenced material: cord blood. The receptors come from a newborn girl in good health. CDR3s include the opening cysteine and the closing phenylalanine or tryptophan. D genes are given only for firm matches. Clone size is not always given. Where it is, it says once, few, many or a class for expanded clones.

clone_size | j_call | d_call | v_call | cdr3_aa | cdr3_nt
. | TRBJ2-7 | . | TRBV12-3/TRBV12-4 | CASSFNNPYEQYF | TGTGCCAGCAGTTTCAATAACCCCTACGAGCAGTACTTC
. | TRBJ2-3 | TRBD2 | TRBV12-5 | CASGPGGWTDTQYF | TGTGCTAGTGGCCCGGGGGGGTGGACAGATACGCAGTATTTT
few | TRBJ2-1 | . | TRBV27 | CASSSNLLEQFF | TGTGCCAGCAGTTCTAACCTTCTCGAGCAGTTCTTC
. | TRBJ1-2 | . | TRBV5-1 | CASSLGQVPYGYTF | TGCGCCAGCAGCTTGGGACAGGTCCCCTATGGCTACACCTTC
. | TRBJ2-7 | TRBD1 | TRBV11-2 | CASSGQGYYEQYF | TGTGCCAGCTCGGGACAGGGGTACTACGAGCAGTACTTC
. | TRBJ1-6 | . | TRBV25-1 | CASSETTGLYNSPLHF | TGCGCCAGCAGTGAGACAACGGGACTGTATAATTCACCCCTCCACTTT
many | TRBJ2-3 | . | TRBV7-2 | CASSFFGVSTDTQYF | TGTGCCAGCAGCTTTTTCGGGGTTAGCACAGATACGCAGTATTTT
. | TRBJ2-7 | . | TRBV10-2 | CASRDSLGSEQYF | TGCGCCAGCAGGGACTCGCTAGGGTCCGAGCAGTACTTC
few | TRBJ2-1 | . | TRBV5-1 | CASSLSTEISYNEQFF | TGCGCCAGCAGCTTGTCGACAGAGATCTCCTACAATGAGCAGTTCTTC
few | TRBJ1-2 | . | TRBV13 | CASSPFGHYGYTF | TGTGCCAGCAGCCCCTTCGGCCACTATGGCTACACCTTC
. | TRBJ2-7 | . | TRBV7-2 | CASSTRPPYEQYF | TGTGCCAGCAGCACCCGACCTCCCTACGAGCAGTACTTC
once | TRBJ2-7 | TRBD2 | TRBV4-1 | CASSQGPTLAASYEQYF | TGCGCCAGCAGCCAAGGACCCACTCTAGCGGCCTCCTACGAGCAGTACTTC
few | TRBJ2-5 | . | TRBV20-1 | CSAREGARETQYF | TGCAGTGCTAGAGAGGGAGCGCGAGAGACCCAGTACTTC
few | TRBJ2-4 | TRBD2 | TRBV11-2 | CASSLELAGAGEQYF | TGTGCCAGCAGCTTAGAACTAGCGGGGGCGGGGGAGCAGTACTTC
. | TRBJ1-6 | TRBD1 | TRBV20-1 | CSARADRGSYNSPLHF | TGCAGTGCTAGAGCAGACAGGGGCTCCTATAATTCACCCCTCCACTTT
. | TRBJ2-1 | TRBD1 | TRBV27 | CASSLGQYYNEQFF | TGTGCCAGCAGTTTGGGACAGTATTACAATGAGCAGTTCTTC